The entry below describes one T cell receptor beta chain. The V end lost 0 bases, the J end lost 3 bases, and 12 bases lay between the germline ends. The CDR3 is 15 residues long. The sample originates from a study of Graves' ophthalmopathy and Graves' hyperthyroidism. Amplification targeted the TCR beta CDR3 regions, with RNA transcripts as the source material. Amplification began with first-round RT-PCR using HTBI primers, then second-round multiplex PCR was performed. TCRdb itself ran the multiplex PCR reads through MiXCR, one entry per CDR3 protein. This sample has about 400,000 distinct CDR3 sequences; around 19% occur once, and the top ten carry around 1.5%.

The rearrangement uses TRBV12-3 or TRBV12-4 and TRBJ2-7; D is undetermined. The receptor was isolated from a woman aged 18-29 years with Graves' ophthalmopathy. Sequencing was carried out using peripheral blood. The CDR3: CASSLALERFYEQYF. The DNA for the CDR3 is TGTGCCAGCAGTTTAGCGCTGGAGAGATTCTACGAGCAGTACTTC.